This TCR beta chain was retrieved from a study of regulatory T cells in long-lasting Graves disease (dated by TCRdb to about 2021). Background on the whole study: Newly diagnosed Graves' disease patients had taken antithyroid drugs for less than 3 months. Patients with persistent Graves' disease were compared with patients with newly diagnosed Graves' disease using TCR sequencing and RNA sequencing of peripheral blood. The study took place in China and was registered as a clinical trial. TCR sequencing covered some 13 persistent and roughly 20 newly diagnosed Graves' disease patients, around 33 samples in total.

Receptor libraries were prepared by multiplex PCR. The instrument was an Illumina HiSeq 4000. TCR beta libraries were built with iRepertoire HTBI primers and Arm-PCR amplification of CDR3 regions. Before sequencing, the PCR products went through gel purification. As for how the authors treated the data: Gene usage analysis of CDR3 amino acid clonotypes relied on the 55 to 80 TRBV and over 13 TRBJ segments identified across samples. COPE and FqMerger were used to merge filtered high-quality paired reads into contigs. BLAST was used to align contigs to the IMGT TRBV, TRBD and TRBJ reference genes, and CDR3 was defined following IMGT. Any clonotype with a frequency above 0.1% was counted as a highly expanded clone. Shannon entropy was used to measure repertoire diversity, and the Gini coefficient was used to measure V-J evenness. A clonotype was considered public if more than one individual shared it. TCRdb's own reprocessing of the public reads used fastp at Q25 and MiXCR and kept productive beta chains. Identical CDR3 protein sequences are pooled into one entry, listed with their most common genes and DNA. TCRdb's processing, not the authors', yielded these V and J calls. The sample contains over 300,000 distinct CDR3 sequences, roughly a sixth of them found a single time. The top ten clones comprise approximately 22% of the sample.

This clonotype has just a few counts. Its antigen specificity is not known. Base qualities are not at hand, and no much larger clone is one base apart. The intended sense of this specimen's time point label: newly diagnosed GD, antithyroid drugs for less than 3 months. For both TCR sequencing and RNA sequencing, RNA was extracted from PBMCs in TRIzol. Graves' disease was diagnosed according to American Thyroid Association guidelines. Patients for the study were recruited at an endocrinology department in Xi'an, China. From each patient, approximately 9 milliliters of peripheral blood was collected into an EDTA anticoagulant tube. Ficoll Paque Plus density gradient separation was used to isolate PBMCs, and no further T cell sorting was done. An Agilent 2100 Bioanalyzer and agarose gel were used to assess RNA quality, and a NanoDrop 2000 was used to measure RNA concentration. Results the study describes overall, beyond this receptor: Persistent disease showed preferential use of TRBV28, TRBJ1-2 and TRBJ2-5, whereas newly diagnosed disease favored TRBV20-1 and TRBJ2-1. Patients with persistent disease shared more public clonotypes (around 2,500) than newly diagnosed patients did (about 1,000). Sequencing and analysis were restricted to the TCR beta chain. Lower TCR Shannon entropy and fewer highly expanded clones were observed in persistent Graves' disease patients than in newly diagnosed patients, which suggested clonal expansion. Because the primary lesion, thyroid tissue, could not be accessed, the study looked at peripheral blood alone. The small sample size was acknowledged by the authors as a limitation that may reduce accuracy.

CDR1 MDHEN and CDR2 SYDVKM are derived from the germline V gene. V is clipped by 5 bases and J by 6 bases, and the sequence between their germline boundaries is 25 bases long. Including the terminal cysteine and phenylalanine, the CDR3 comprises 17 residues. The DNA shown is the 51-base CDR3, in frame from base 1. The origin of this receptor is a female donor with Graves disease. The chain is assembled from TRBV28 and TRBJ1-2; the D gene is perhaps TRBD1, from 5 matching bases. Sequenced here: peripheral blood mononuclear cells (PBMCs), sampled at new diagnosis, from a patient treated with antithyroid drugs. The sequence in DNA is TGTGCCAGCAGTCCTCACGCCCCAGACAGCTCGGGGGATGGCTACACCTTC. Its protein is CASSPHAPDSSGDGYTF.